This T cell receptor (beta chain) was sequenced for a study of T cells in Graves' hyperthyroidism and ophthalmopathy. This clonotype showed up just a few times. A junction end diverges from the germline sequence, so it may reflect a read error. RNA transcripts provided the source from which TCR beta CDR3 regions were amplified. Researchers ran a first-round RT-PCR on the TCR CDR3 using the HTBI primer set. TCRdb fed the multiplex PCR reads into MiXCR, producing one record per CDR3 protein. The profile shows hundreds of thousands of distinct CDR3 sequences, 40% to 55% of them singletons. Germline CDR1 and CDR2: SGHVS and FQNEAQ. This CDR3 has 16 residues.

The chain links TRBV7-8 to TRBJ1-6, with 7 bases fitting TRBD1. The receptor's source is an adult man with Graves' disease, either hyperthyroidism or ophthalmopathy (not recorded which). Source material: peripheral blood or thyroid tissue (not recorded which). This CDR3 is CASSQSGQAWNSPLHF. The CDR3 DNA follows: TGCGCCAGCAGCCAGTCTGGACAGGCTTGGAATTCACCCCTCCACTTT.